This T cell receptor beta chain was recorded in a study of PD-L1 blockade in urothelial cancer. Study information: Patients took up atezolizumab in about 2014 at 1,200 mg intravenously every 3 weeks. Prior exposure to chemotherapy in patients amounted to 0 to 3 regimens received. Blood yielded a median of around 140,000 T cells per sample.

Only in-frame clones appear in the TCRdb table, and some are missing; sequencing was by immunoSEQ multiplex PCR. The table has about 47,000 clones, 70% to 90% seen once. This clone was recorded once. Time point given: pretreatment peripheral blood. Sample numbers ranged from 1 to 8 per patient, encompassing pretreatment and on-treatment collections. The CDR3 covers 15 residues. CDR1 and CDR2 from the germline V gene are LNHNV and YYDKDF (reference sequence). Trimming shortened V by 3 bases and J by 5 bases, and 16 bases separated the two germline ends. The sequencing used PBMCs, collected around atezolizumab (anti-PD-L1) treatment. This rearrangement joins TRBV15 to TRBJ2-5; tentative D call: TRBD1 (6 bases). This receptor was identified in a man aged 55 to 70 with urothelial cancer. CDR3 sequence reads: CATSSDTGLGETQYF. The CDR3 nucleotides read TGTGCCACCAGCAGCGATACAGGGCTAGGGGAGACCCAGTACTTC.